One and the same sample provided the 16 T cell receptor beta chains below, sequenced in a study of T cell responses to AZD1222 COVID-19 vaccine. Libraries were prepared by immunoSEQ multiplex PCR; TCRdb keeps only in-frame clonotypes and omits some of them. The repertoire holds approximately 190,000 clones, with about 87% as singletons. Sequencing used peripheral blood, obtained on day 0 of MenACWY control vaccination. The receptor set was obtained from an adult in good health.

For the CDR3, the DNA is TGTGCCAGCTCACCCGGGGCGGGGGAAGAGACCCAGTACTTC. It yields the protein CASSPGAGEETQYF. The J gene is TRBJ2-5, the V gene TRBV18; 7 bases align to TRBD2. The V and J ends lost 3 bases and 3 bases, in that order; junction bases with no gene match: 4. CDR3 length equals 14 residues. The germline gives CDR1 KGHSH, CDR2 LQKENI.

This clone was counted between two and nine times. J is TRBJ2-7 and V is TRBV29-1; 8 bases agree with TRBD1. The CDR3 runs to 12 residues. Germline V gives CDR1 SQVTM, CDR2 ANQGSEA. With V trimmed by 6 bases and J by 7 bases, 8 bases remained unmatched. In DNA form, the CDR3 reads TGCAGCGTCGGATGGACAGGGAGGGAGCAGTACTTC. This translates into CSVGWTGREQYF.

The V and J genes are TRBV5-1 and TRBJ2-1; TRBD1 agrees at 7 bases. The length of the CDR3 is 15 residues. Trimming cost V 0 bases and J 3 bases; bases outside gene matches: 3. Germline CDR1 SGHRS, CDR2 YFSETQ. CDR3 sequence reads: CASSLVGQVYNEQFF. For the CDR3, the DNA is TGCGCCAGCAGCTTGGTCGGACAGGTCTACAATGAGCAGTTCTTC.

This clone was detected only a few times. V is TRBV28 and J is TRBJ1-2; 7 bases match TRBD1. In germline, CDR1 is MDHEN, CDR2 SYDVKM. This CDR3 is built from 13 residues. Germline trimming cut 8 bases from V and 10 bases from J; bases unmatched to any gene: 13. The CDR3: CASQTSGQSSYTF. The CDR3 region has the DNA TGTGCCAGCCAAACTTCGGGACAGAGCTCCTACACCTTC.

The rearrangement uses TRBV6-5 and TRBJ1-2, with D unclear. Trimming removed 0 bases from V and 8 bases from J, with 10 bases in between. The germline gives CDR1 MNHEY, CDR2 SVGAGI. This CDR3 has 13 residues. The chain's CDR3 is CASSYSGLRGYTF. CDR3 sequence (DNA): TGTGCCAGCAGTTACTCAGGGCTTAGGGGCTACACCTTC.

Written as DNA, the CDR3 is TGTGCCATCAGTGATCCGGGGGGGGTGAGAGATACGCAGTATTTT. This codes for CAISDPGGVRDTQYF. V usage is TRBV10-3 and J usage is TRBJ2-3; TRBD2 agrees at 8 bases. V lost 3 bases to trimming and J lost 5 bases; unmatched junction nucleotides: 7. CDR1 and CDR2 from the germline V gene are ENHRY and SYGVKD. The CDR3 sequence is 15 residues long.

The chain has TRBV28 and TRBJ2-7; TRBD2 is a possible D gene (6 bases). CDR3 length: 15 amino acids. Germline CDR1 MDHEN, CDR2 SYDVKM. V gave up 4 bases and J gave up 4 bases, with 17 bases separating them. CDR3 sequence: CASSSSGPGTYEQYF. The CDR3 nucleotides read TGTGCCAGCAGTTCTTCCGGACCAGGGACTTACGAGCAGTACTTC.

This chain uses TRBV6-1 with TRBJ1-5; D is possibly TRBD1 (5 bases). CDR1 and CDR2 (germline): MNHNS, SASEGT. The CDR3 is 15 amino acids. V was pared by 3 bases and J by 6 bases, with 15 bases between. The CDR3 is CASSEGQGRTQPQHF. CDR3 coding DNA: TGTGCCAGCAGTGAGGGCCAGGGACGGACTCAGCCCCAGCATTTT.

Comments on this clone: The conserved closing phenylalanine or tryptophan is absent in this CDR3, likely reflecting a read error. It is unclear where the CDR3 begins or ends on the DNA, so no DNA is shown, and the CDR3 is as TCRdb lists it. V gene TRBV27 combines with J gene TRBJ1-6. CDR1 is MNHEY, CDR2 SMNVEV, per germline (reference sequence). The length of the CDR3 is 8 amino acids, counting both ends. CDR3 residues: CASSFGTG.

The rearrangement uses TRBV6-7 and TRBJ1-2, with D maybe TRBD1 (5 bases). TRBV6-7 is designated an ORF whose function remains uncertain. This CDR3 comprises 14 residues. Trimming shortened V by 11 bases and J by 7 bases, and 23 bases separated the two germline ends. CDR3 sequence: CAYCSRGISSGYTF. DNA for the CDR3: TGTGCCTACTGCAGTCGGGGCATCAGCTCTGGCTACACCTTC.

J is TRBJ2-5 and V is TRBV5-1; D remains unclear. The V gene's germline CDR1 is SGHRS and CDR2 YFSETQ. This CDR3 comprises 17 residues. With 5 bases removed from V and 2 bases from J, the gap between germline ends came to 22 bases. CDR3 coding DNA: TGCGCCAGCAGACCCGTTGGCAGTGCAATAGCTCAAGAGACCCAGTACTTC. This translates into CASRPVGSAIAQETQYF.

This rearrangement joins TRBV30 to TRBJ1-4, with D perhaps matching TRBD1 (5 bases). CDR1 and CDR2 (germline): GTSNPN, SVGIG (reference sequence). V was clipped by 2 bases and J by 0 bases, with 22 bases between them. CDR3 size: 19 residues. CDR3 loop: CAWSHPGGFSFSTNEKLFF. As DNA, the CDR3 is TGTGCCTGGAGTCACCCGGGGGGGTTCAGCTTTTCAACTAATGAAAAACTGTTTTTT.

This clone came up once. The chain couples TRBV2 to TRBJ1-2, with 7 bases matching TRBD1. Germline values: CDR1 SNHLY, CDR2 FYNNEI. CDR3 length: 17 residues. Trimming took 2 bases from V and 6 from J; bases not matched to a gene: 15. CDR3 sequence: CASSEPRTGGNRNGYTF. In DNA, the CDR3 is TGTGCCAGCAGTGAACCTAGGACAGGAGGGAATAGGAATGGCTACACCTTC.

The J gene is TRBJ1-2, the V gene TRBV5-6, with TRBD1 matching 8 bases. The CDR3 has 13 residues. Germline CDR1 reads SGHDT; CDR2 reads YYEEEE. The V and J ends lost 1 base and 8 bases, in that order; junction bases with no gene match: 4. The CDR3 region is CASSLKQGDGYTF. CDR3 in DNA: TGTGCCAGCAGCTTGAAACAGGGGGACGGCTACACCTTC.

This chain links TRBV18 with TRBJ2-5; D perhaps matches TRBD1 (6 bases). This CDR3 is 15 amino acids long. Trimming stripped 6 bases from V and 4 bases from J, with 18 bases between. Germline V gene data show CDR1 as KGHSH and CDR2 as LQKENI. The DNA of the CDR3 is TGTGCCAGCTCGCCCAACCCTTTAGGGGGAGAGACCCAGTACTTC. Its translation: CASSPNPLGGETQYF.

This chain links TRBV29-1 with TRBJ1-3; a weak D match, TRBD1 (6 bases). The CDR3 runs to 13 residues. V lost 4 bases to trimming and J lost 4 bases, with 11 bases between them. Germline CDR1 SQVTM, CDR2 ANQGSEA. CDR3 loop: CSVVWGPGNTIYF. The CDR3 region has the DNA TGCAGCGTTGTATGGGGGCCCGGAAACACCATATATTTT.